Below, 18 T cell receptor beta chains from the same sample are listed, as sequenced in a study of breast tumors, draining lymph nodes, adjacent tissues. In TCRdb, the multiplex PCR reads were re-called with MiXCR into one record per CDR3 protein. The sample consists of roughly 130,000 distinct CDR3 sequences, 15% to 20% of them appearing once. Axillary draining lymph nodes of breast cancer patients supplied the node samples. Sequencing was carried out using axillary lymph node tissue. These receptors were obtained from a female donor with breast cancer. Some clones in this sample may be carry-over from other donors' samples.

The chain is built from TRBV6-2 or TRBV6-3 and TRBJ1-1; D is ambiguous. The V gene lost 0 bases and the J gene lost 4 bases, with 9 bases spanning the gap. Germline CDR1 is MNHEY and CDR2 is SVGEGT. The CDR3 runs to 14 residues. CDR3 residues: CASSYSDPGTEAFF. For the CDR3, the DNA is TGTGCCAGCAGTTACTCCGACCCAGGCACTGAAGCTTTCTTT.

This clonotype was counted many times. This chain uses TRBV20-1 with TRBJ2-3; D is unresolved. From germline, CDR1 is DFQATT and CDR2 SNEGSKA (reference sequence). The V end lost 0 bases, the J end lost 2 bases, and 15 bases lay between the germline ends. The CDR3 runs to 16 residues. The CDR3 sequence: CSARELYSIITDTQYF. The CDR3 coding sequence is TGCAGTGCTAGAGAACTTTACTCAATAATCACAGATACGCAGTATTTT.

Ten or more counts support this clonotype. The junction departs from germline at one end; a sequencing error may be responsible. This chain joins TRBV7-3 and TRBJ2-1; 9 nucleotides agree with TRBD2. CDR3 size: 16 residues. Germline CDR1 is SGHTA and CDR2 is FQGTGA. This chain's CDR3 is CASSEGGGGAYYEQFF. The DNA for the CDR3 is TGTGCCAGCAGCGAAGGGGGCGGGGGGGCCTACTATGAGCAGTTCTTC.

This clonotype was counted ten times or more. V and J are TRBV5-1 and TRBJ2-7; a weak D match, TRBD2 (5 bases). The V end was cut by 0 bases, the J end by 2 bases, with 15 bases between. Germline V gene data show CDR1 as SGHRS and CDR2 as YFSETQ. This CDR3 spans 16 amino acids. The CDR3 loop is CASSLAYGVDTYEQYF. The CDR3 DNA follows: TGCGCCAGCAGCTTGGCCTACGGGGTCGACACCTACGAGCAGTACTTC.

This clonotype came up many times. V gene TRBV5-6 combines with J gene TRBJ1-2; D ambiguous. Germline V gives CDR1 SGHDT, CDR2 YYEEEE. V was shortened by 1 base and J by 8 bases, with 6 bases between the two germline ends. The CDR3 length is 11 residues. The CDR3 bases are TGTGCCAGCAGCTTGAGTCAGGGCTACACCTTC. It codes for CASSLSQGYTF.

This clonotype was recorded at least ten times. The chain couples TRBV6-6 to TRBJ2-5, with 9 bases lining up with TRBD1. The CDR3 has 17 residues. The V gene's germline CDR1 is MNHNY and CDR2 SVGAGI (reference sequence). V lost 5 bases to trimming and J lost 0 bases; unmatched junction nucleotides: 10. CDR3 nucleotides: TGTGCCAGCAGTCACCCGGGACAGGGAACCTACCAAGAGACCCAGTACTTC. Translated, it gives CASSHPGQGTYQETQYF.

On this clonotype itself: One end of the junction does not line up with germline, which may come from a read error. CDR3 sequence: CATSNFVRDTQYF. In DNA form, the CDR3 reads TGTGCCACCAGTAATTTCGTTCGAGATACGCAGTATTTT. V usage is TRBV24-1 and J usage is TRBJ2-3, with no clear D. The CDR3 runs to 13 residues. Germline V gene data show CDR1 as KGHDR and CDR2 as SFDVKD.

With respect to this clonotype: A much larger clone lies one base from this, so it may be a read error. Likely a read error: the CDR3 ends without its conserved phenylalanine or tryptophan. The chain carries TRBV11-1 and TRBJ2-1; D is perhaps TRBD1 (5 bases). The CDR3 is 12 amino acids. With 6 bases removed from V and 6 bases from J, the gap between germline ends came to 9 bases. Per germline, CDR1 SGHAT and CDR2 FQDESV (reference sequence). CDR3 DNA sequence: TGTGCCAGCAGAAGCAGGGTCAATGAGCAGTTCTCC. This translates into CASRSRVNEQFS.

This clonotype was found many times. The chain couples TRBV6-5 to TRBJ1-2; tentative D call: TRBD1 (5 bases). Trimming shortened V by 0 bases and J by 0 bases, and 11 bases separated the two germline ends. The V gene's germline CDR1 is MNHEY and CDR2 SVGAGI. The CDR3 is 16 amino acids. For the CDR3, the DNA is TGTGCCAGCAGTTACTCGACAGTCGGACCTAACTATGGCTACACCTTC. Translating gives CASSYSTVGPNYGYTF.

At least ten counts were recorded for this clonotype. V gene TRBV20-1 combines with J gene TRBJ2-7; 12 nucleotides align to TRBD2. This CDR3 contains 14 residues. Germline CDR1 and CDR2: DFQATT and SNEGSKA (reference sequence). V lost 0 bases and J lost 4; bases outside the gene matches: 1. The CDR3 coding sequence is TGCAGTGCTAGAGAGGGGACTAGCGGGTACGAGCAGTACTTC. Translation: CSAREGTSGYEQYF.

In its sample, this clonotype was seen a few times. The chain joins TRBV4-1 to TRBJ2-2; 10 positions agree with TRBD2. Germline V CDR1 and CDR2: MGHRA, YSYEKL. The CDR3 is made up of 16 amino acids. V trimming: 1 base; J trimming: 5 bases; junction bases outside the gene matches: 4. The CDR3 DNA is TGCGCCAGCAGCCAAGGGCTAGCGGGAGAGACCGGGGAGCTGTTTTTT. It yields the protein CASSQGLAGETGELFF.

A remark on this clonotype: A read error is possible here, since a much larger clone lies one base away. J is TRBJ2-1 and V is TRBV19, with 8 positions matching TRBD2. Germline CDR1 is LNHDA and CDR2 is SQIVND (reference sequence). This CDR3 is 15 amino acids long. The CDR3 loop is CAGSDGGASYNEQFF. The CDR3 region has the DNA TGTGCCGGTAGTGACGGGGGGGCATCCTACAATGAGCAGTTCTTC.

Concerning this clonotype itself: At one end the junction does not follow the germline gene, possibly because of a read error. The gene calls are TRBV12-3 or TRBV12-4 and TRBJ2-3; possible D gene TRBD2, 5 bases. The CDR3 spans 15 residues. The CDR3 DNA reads TGCGCCAGCAGGTCTCACCGGGATTCATGGGATACGCGGTATTTT. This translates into CASRSHRDSWDTRYF.

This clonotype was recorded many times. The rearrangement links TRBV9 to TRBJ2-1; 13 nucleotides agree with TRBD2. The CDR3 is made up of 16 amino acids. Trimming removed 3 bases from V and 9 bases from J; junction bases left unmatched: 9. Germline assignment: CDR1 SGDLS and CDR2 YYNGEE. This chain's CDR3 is CASSAGTSGTGVEQFF. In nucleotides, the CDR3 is TGTGCCAGCAGCGCCGGGACTAGCGGGACAGGGGTTGAGCAGTTCTTC.

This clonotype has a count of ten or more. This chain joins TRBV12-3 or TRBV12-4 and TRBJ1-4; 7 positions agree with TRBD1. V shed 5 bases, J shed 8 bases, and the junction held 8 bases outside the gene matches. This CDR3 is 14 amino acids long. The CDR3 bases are TGTGCCAGCAGTGCGGGACAGCGGGAAGAAAAACTGTTTTTT. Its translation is CASSAGQREEKLFF.

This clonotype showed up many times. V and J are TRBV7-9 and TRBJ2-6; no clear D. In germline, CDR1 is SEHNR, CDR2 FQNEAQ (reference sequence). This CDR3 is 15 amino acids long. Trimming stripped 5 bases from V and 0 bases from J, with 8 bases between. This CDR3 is CASSLGTSGANVLTF. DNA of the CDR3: TGTGCCAGCAGCCTCGGTACCTCTGGGGCCAACGTCCTGACTTTC. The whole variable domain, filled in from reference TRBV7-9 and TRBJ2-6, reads DTGVSQNPRHKITKRGQNVTFRCDPISEHNRLYWYRQTLGQGPEFLTYFQNEAQLEKSRLLSDRFSAERPKGSFSTLEIQRTEQGDSAMYLCASSLGTSGANVLTFGAGSRLTVL.

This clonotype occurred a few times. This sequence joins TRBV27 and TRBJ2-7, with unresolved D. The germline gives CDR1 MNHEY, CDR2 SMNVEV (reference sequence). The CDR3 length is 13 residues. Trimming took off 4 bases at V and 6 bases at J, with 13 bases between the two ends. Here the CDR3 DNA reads TGTGCCAGCAGTTCATGGACGGGCCCCGAGCAGTACTTC. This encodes CASSSWTGPEQYF.

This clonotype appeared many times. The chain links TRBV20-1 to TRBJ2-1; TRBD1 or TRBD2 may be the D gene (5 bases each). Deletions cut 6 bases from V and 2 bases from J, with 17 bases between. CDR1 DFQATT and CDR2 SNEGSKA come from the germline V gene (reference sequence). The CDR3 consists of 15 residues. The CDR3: CSARSPGRTYNEQFF. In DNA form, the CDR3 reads TGCAGTGCGAGGTCTCCGGGACGAACCTACAATGAGCAGTTCTTC.